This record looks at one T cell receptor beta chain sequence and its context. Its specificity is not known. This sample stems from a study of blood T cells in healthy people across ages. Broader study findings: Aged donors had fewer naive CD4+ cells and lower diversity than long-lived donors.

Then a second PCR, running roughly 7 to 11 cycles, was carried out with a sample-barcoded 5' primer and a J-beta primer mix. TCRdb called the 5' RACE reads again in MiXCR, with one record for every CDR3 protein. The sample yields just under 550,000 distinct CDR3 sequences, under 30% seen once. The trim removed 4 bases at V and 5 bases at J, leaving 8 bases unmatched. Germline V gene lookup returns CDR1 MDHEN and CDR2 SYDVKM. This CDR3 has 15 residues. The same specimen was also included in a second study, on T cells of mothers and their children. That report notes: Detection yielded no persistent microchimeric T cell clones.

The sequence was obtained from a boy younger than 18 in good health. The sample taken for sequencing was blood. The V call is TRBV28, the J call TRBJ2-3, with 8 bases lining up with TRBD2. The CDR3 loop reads CASSSRSGTGDTQYF. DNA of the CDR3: TGTGCCAGCAGTTCGCGTAGCGGGACGGGAGATACGCAGTATTTT.